Listed here are 15 T cell receptor beta chains from one sample, sequenced in a study of OX40 agonist ivuxolimab in advanced cancers. Clones were read by immunoSEQ multiplex PCR, and TCRdb kept only the in-frame ones, dropping some. The sample carries about 42,000 clones, 70% to 85% recorded once. The source material was CD4+ or CD8+ T cells sorted from blood, sampled in a trial of the OX40 agonist ivuxolimab. The receptors shown here come from an adult with an advanced solid tumor such as melanoma, head and neck, liver or kidney cancer.

The CDR3 DNA reads TGTGCCAGCAGCGTATCGGGCGGGAGGGTGTACAATGAGCAGTTCTTC. Translated: CASSVSGGRVYNEQFF. The chain combines TRBV9 with TRBJ2-1, with 9 bases that match TRBD2. Germline V gene data show CDR1 as SGDLS and CDR2 as YYNGEE. V gave up 1 base and J gave up 4 bases; unmatched junction bases: 6. There are 16 residues in the CDR3.

The chain links TRBV7-9 to TRBJ1-2; no reliable D call. This CDR3 region has 16 residues. Germline-derived CDR1 and CDR2 are SEHNR and FQNEAQ (reference sequence). Trimming stripped 2 bases from V and 2 bases from J, with 15 bases between. DNA for the CDR3: TGTGCCAGCAGCTTACCTACAAAGGAGGTAAACTATGGCTACACCTTC. As protein: CASSLPTKEVNYGYTF.

The chain joins TRBV6-6 to TRBJ2-2, with TRBD1 matching 9 bases. The ends lost 7 bases at V and 3 bases at J; junction bases unmatched: 9. The germline gives CDR1 MNHNY, CDR2 SVGAGI (reference sequence). This CDR3 spans 16 amino acids. The DNA of the CDR3 is TGTGCCAGCAAGGGGGACAGGGAGTTATACACCGGGGAGCTGTTTTTT. This codes for CASKGDRELYTGELFF.

The genes are TRBV14 and TRBJ2-7; no reliable D call. Germline values: CDR1 SGHDN, CDR2 FVKESK. The CDR3 totals 12 residues. Trimming shortened V by 1 base and J by 3 bases, and 4 bases separated the two germline ends. The CDR3 DNA follows: TGTGCCAGCAGCCAAGCGGACTACGAGCAGTACTTC. Its protein product is CASSQADYEQYF.

This rearrangement joins TRBV27 to TRBJ1-5, with D uncertain. The CDR3 runs to 12 residues. Germline values: CDR1 MNHEY, CDR2 SMNVEV (reference sequence). V shed 4 bases and J shed 9 bases, with 10 bases lying between them. The CDR3 sequence: CASSSGERPQHF. CDR3 bases: TGTGCCAGCAGTTCCGGGGAGAGGCCCCAGCATTTT.

The chain joins TRBV7-9 to TRBJ1-1; 8 bases are a match to TRBD1. V lost 6 bases to trimming and J lost 3 bases; unmatched junction nucleotides: 12. Germline V gives CDR1 SEHNR, CDR2 FQNEAQ (reference sequence). CDR3 length: 16 amino acids. The CDR3 bases are TGTGCCAGCAGACCCGGGGGCAGGGGGCTTGACACTGAAGCTTTCTTT. Its protein product is CASRPGGRGLDTEAFF.

The V call is TRBV5-1, the J call TRBJ1-2, with D uncertain. In germline, CDR1 is SGHRS, CDR2 YFSETQ. V was pared by 4 bases and J by 9 bases, with 13 bases between. CDR3 length: 12 residues. The CDR3 region is CASSDPGDRYTF. DNA for the CDR3: TGCGCCAGCAGCGACCCCGGGGATCGCTACACCTTC.

V gene TRBV20-1 combines with J gene TRBJ1-1; no definite D call. V lost 3 bases and J lost 3, with 5 bases in between. Germline V gives CDR1 DFQATT, CDR2 SNEGSKA (reference sequence). This CDR3 is 11 amino acids long. The CDR3 nucleotides are TGCAGTGCTAGGAAGCACACTGAAGCTTTCTTT. Translated, it gives CSARKHTEAFF.

V and J are TRBV6-5 and TRBJ1-2; D is perhaps TRBD1 (5 bases). Trimming pared 5 bases from V and 5 bases from J, leaving 12 bases between. The germline gives CDR1 MNHEY, CDR2 SVGAGI. This CDR3 has 13 amino acids. This CDR3 is CASSGSPGYGYTF. CDR3 nucleotide sequence: TGTGCCAGCAGTGGGTCCCCAGGGTATGGCTACACCTTC.

The V gene is TRBV30, the J gene TRBJ2-1, with 10 bases aligning to TRBD2. The junction had 3 bases not matched to a gene; V was cut back by 2 bases and J by 5 bases. The CDR3 sequence is 14 residues long. Germline CDR1 is GTSNPN and CDR2 is SVGIG (reference sequence). The CDR3 loop reads CAWSKGLADNEQFF. The CDR3 DNA sequence: TGTGCCTGGAGTAAAGGACTAGCGGACAATGAGCAGTTCTTC.

By proportion, this clone is medium-sized. V is TRBV7-9 and J is TRBJ2-2; possibly TRBD2 for D (6 bases). CDR1 SEHNR and CDR2 FQNEAQ come from the germline V gene (reference sequence). The length of the CDR3 is 14 residues. V was pared by 4 bases and J by 6 bases, with 12 bases between. CDR3 residues: CASSSDYVAGELFF. The CDR3 DNA reads TGTGCCAGCAGCTCGGACTACGTGGCCGGGGAGCTGTTTTTT.

V usage is TRBV4-1 and J usage is TRBJ1-1; D might be TRBD1 (5 bases). This CDR3 is built from 15 residues. CDR1 and CDR2 (germline): MGHRA, YSYEKL. V was pared by 1 base and J by 8 bases, with 17 bases between. CDR3 DNA: TGCGCCAGCAGCCAAGCGGGGCGCCCCATGGACGAAGCTTTCTTT. Its protein product is CASSQAGRPMDEAFF.

V usage is TRBV6-1 and J usage is TRBJ2-1; maybe TRBD1 (5 bases). Germline V gene sequence: CDR1 MNHNS, CDR2 SASEGT. This CDR3 has 15 amino acids. V lost 1 base and J 4 bases, leaving 11 bases between the germline ends. CDR3 DNA: TGTGCCAGCAGTGAAGAGTTGGCAGGGTACAATGAGCAGTTCTTC. Translated: CASSEELAGYNEQFF.

The rearrangement links TRBV9 to TRBJ1-2, with 7 bases identical to TRBD1. The CDR3 consists of 15 residues. Germline CDR1 reads SGDLS; CDR2 reads YYNGEE. The trim removed 2 bases at V and 1 base at J, leaving 5 bases unmatched. As DNA, the CDR3 is TGTGCCAGCAGCGTCGGGACAGCCGTTAACTATGGCTACACCTTC. Protein product: CASSVGTAVNYGYTF.

This chain connects TRBV9 to TRBJ1-4, with a tentative D call TRBD1 (6 bases). Germline loops: CDR1 SGDLS, CDR2 YYNGEE. Trimming took 0 bases from V and 5 from J, leaving 11 bases between them. This CDR3 spans 15 amino acids. Here the CDR3 reads CASSVADRLNEKLFF. The CDR3 nucleotides are TGTGCCAGCAGCGTAGCCGACAGGTTAAATGAAAAACTGTTTTTT.